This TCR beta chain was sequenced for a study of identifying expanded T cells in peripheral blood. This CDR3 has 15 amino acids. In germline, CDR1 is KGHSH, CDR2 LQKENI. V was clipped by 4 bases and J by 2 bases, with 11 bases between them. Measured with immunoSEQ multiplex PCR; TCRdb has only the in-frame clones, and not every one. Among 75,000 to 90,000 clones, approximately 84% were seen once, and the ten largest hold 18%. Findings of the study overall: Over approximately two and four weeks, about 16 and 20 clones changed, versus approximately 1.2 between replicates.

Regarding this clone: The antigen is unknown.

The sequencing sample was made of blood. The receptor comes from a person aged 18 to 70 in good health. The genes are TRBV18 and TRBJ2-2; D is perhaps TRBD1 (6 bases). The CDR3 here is CASSLTGQNTGELFF. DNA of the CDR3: TGTGCCAGCTCACTGACGGGACAAAACACCGGGGAGCTGTTTTTT.